The clone carrying this T cell receptor beta chain was picked up a small number of times. The antigen is not known. The germline V gene has CDR1 MNHNS and CDR2 SASEGT. Trimming removed 6 bases at V and 1 base at J, with 20 bases between. The CDR3 contains 17 residues. The source of the sample is a study of T cells after yellow fever vaccination. Study-level background: Each low-cell-number fraction was prepared by means of SMART-Seq v4 Ultra Low Input.

The TCR cDNA carried a universal primer site and UMIs from 5'RACE template switching. MiXCR, applied by TCRdb to the 5' RACE reads, yields one record per CDR3 protein. The repertoire holds about 320,000 distinct CDR3 sequences, with 6.8% as singletons. Study results and caveats: One caveat is that FACS-sorted repertoires could contain abundant clonotypes contaminating from the bulk population. Detected again after the booster were most primary-vaccination clones, at nearly 97% CD4 and approximately 90% CD8.

The source of this sequence is a man between 18 and 35 years old who received the YFV17D yellow fever vaccine. The chain employs TRBV6-1 and TRBJ2-3; D is perhaps TRBD1 or TRBD2 (6 bases each). The sample in question was PBMCs, obtained 35 to 50 days after the first yellow fever vaccination. CDR3 sequence reads: CASRRPGAAYGTDTQYF. The CDR3 DNA follows: TGTGCCAGCAGGCGTCCGGGGGCGGCTTATGGCACAGATACGCAGTATTTT.